This entry lists 15 T cell receptor beta chains sequenced from one sample in a study of blood T cell repertoires in COVID-19. The assay was immunoSEQ multiplex PCR, and TCRdb's table has in-frame clones only and misses some. The sample yields about 310,000 clones, approximately 86% seen once. The sequenced sample was peripheral blood. These receptors all stem from a man aged 70 or older with acute or convalescent COVID-19.

This clone was seen only a few times. J is TRBJ2-3 and V is TRBV15; TRBD2 agrees at 9 bases. Unmatched junction bases numbered 5, after V lost 4 bases and J lost 3 bases. Germline V gene lookup returns CDR1 LNHNV and CDR2 YYDKDF (reference sequence). CDR3 length equals 15 residues. CDR3 DNA sequence: TGTGCCACCAGCATTAGCGGGAGCGAGACAGATACGCAGTATTTT. Translation gives CATSISGSETDTQYF.

The table lists this clone with a count of one. This chain joins TRBV15 and TRBJ2-3; 10 bases agree with TRBD1. The CDR3 spans 15 residues. Germline assignment: CDR1 LNHNV and CDR2 YYDKDF (reference sequence). V lost 4 bases and J lost 5; bases outside the gene matches: 6. This chain's CDR3 is CATSTRQGAGDTQYF. The CDR3 DNA is TGTGCCACCAGCACGCGACAGGGGGCGGGAGATACGCAGTATTTT.

J is TRBJ1-5 and V is TRBV28; no clear D gene. The CDR3 is 12 residues long. The V and J ends lost 3 bases and 3 bases respectively, with 3 bases between them. CDR1 and CDR2 (germline): MDHEN, SYDVKM. CDR3 amino acids: CASSLANQPQHF. The CDR3, as DNA: TGTGCCAGCAGTTTGGCCAATCAGCCCCAGCATTTT.

The chain has TRBV19 and TRBJ2-3; TRBD2 matches 10 bases. The J segment lost 5 bases and the V segment lost 4 bases, leaving 9 bases of the junction unmatched. Germline CDR1 LNHDA, CDR2 SQIVND (reference sequence). The CDR3 is 16 amino acids. The CDR3 reads CASSTSSGGGLDTQYF. Written as DNA, the CDR3 is TGTGCCAGTAGTACGTCTAGCGGGGGAGGGTTAGATACGCAGTATTTT.

The chain has TRBV9 and TRBJ2-3; 9 nucleotides align to TRBD2. CDR1 SGDLS and CDR2 YYNGEE come from the germline V gene. J gave up 0 bases and V 4 bases, and 6 bases lay outside the gene matches. The CDR3 spans 16 residues. The CDR3 region has the DNA TGTGCCAGCAGCCACGGGACTAGCATGAGCACAGATACGCAGTATTTT. Amino acids: CASSHGTSMSTDTQYF.

The V gene is TRBV6-6, the J gene TRBJ2-1, with TRBD2 identical over 8 bases. The CDR3 consists of 15 residues. Losses at the gene ends were 5 bases for V and 5 bases for J; bases not matched to a gene: 8. Germline CDR1 and CDR2: MNHNY and SVGAGI (reference sequence). Here the CDR3 DNA reads TGTGCCAGCAGTCCCCCGGGGGGGCTCCACAATGAGCAGTTCTTC. As protein: CASSPPGGLHNEQFF.

This chain uses TRBV4-3 with TRBJ1-1; 7 positions agree with TRBD1. Germline values: CDR1 LGHNA, CDR2 YSLEER. This CDR3 has 18 amino acids. The trim removed 0 bases at V and 1 base at J, leaving 11 bases unmatched. The CDR3 nucleotides are TGCGCCAGCAGCCAAGATCTCGTGGCGGACAGGCCGAACACTGAAGCTTTCTTT. This sequence encodes CASSQDLVADRPNTEAFF.

J is TRBJ1-5 and V is TRBV27; D might be TRBD1 (6 bases). Germline CDR1 and CDR2: MNHEY and SMNVEV (reference sequence). Trimming pared 8 bases from V and 0 bases from J, leaving 14 bases between. The CDR3 runs to 15 residues. CDR3 in DNA: TGTGCCAGCGCGCGGGGGGCGGGTAGCAATCAGCCCCAGCATTTT. Protein sequence: CASARGAGSNQPQHF.

The CDR3 region has the DNA TGTGCCAGCAGCCAAGAACCAGGGAACTATGGCTACACCTTC. Amino acid sequence: CASSQEPGNYGYTF. The rearrangement joins TRBV3-1 (or the pseudogene TRBV3-2) to TRBJ1-2; possible D gene TRBD1, 5 bases. There are 14 residues in the CDR3. Germline V gene data show CDR1 as LGHDT and CDR2 as YNNKEL (reference sequence). V lost 0 bases, J lost 2 bases, and 7 bases lay in between.

CDR3 in DNA: TGTGCCAGCAGCTTAGTCACGGACCAAGAGACCCAGTACTTC. This encodes CASSLVTDQETQYF. The gene calls are TRBV11-2 and TRBJ2-5, with D uncertain. CDR3 size: 14 residues. From germline, CDR1 is SGHAT and CDR2 FQNNGV. Trimming cost V 1 base and J 0 bases, with 6 bases left between them.

The chain is built from TRBV18 and TRBJ1-4; D is perhaps TRBD1 (5 bases). Per germline, CDR1 KGHSH and CDR2 LQKENI. This CDR3 has 15 residues. Between the trimmed V and J ends, which lost 6 bases and 0 bases, there was a span of 11 bases. The CDR3 here is CASSRAQATNEKLFF. DNA for the CDR3: TGTGCCAGCTCCCGCGCACAGGCAACTAATGAAAAACTGTTTTTT.

In this sample, this clone turned up once. The rearrangement joins TRBV7-2 to TRBJ2-1; D is perhaps TRBD2 (5 bases). V was shortened by 4 bases and J by 15 bases, with 19 bases between the two germline ends. The CDR3 is 13 amino acids. CDR1 is SGHTA, CDR2 FQGNSA, per germline. Here the CDR3 DNA reads TGTGCCAGCAGCTCCCCCGGGTCGACCCGGGGGTTCTTC. This encodes CASSSPGSTRGFF.

The V and J genes are TRBV11-2 and TRBJ2-7, with 9 bases that match TRBD2. This CDR3 contains 15 residues. Trimming removed 5 bases from V and 4 bases from J; junction bases left unmatched: 9. CDR1 and CDR2 from the germline V gene are SGHAT and FQNNGV. The CDR3 coding sequence is TGTGCCAGCAGCCAACAGACTAGCGGACTGTACGAGCAGTACTTC. It translates to CASSQQTSGLYEQYF.

The rearrangement links TRBV4-2 to TRBJ2-1, with D possibly TRBD1 on 6 matching bases. CDR1 is LGHNA and CDR2 is YNFKEQ in the germline V gene. This CDR3 comprises 16 residues. V lost 4 bases to trimming and J lost 5 bases, with 18 bases between them. The CDR3 nucleotides are TGTGCCAGCAGCCGGCGGCCCGGGACACCTAACAATGAGCAGTTCTTC. Its protein is CASSRRPGTPNNEQFF.

This chain links TRBV28 with TRBJ2-3; D remains unclear. CDR1 is MDHEN, CDR2 SYDVKM, per germline. This CDR3 spans 16 amino acids. With 2 bases removed from V and 6 bases from J, the gap between germline ends came to 18 bases. The CDR3 loop reads CASSLTSQQERDTQYF. The CDR3 nucleotides read TGTGCCAGCAGTTTAACGAGTCAACAAGAGAGGGATACGCAGTATTTT.